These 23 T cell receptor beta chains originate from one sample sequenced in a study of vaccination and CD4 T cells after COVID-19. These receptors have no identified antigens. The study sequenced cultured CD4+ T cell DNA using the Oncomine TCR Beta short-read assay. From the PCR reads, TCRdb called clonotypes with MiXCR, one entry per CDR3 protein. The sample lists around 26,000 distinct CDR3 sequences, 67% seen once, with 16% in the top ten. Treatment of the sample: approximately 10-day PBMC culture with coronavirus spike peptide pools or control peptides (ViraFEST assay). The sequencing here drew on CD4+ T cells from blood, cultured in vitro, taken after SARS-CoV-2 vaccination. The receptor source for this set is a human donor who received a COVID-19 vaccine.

The CDR3, as DNA: TGTGCCAGTAGTTCCGAGGTCCGCTCCTACGAGCAGTACTTC. Translating it yields CASSSEVRSYEQYF. The gene calls are TRBV19 and TRBJ2-7, with D uncertain. The V end lost 5 bases, the J end lost 0 bases, and 11 bases lay between the germline ends. The CDR3 totals 14 residues. Germline CDR1 reads LNHDA; CDR2 reads SQIVND (reference sequence).

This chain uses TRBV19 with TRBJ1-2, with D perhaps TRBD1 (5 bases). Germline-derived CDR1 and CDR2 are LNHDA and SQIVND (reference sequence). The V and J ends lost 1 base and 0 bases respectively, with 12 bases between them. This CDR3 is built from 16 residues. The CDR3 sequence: CASSIGGELSNYGYTF. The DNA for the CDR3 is TGTGCCAGTAGTATAGGAGGGGAGCTTTCTAACTATGGCTACACCTTC. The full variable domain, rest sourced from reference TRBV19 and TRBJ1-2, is DGGITQSPKYLFRKEGQNVTLSCEQNLNHDAMYWYRQDPGQGLRLIYYSQIVNDFQKGDIAEGYSVSREKKESFPLTVTSAQKNPTAFYLCASSIGGELSNYGYTFGSGTRLTVV.

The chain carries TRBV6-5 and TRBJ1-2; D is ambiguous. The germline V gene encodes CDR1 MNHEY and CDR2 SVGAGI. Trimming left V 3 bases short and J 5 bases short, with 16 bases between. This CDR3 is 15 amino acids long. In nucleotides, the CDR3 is TGTGCCAGCAGTTATGGGCCTAAATTCCTATATGGCTACACCTTC. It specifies CASSYGPKFLYGYTF.

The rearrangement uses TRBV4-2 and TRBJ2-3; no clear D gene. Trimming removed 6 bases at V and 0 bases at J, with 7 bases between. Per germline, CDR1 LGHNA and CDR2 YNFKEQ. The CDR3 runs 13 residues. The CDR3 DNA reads TGTGCCAGCAGTAGGCCGAGCACAGATACGCAGTATTTT. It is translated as CASSRPSTDTQYF.

CDR3 nucleotide sequence: TGTGCCAGCAGTTTTAGAGTCCGAGGGACTGAAGCTTTCTTT. Translated: CASSFRVRGTEAFF. This chain links TRBV12-3 or TRBV12-4 with TRBJ1-1; D uncertain. The CDR3 sequence is 14 residues long. Trimming stripped 3 bases from V and 5 bases from J, with 13 bases between.

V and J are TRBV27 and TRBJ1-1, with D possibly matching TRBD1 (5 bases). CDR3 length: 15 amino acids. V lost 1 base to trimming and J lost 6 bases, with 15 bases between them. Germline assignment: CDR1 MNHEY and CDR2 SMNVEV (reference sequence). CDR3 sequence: CASSLLVGERAEAFF. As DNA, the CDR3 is TGTGCCAGCAGTTTATTGGTGGGGGAAAGGGCTGAAGCTTTCTTT.

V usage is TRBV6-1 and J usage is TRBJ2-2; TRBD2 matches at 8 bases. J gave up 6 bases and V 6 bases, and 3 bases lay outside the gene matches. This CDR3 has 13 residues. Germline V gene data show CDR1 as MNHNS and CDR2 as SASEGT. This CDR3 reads CASSGLAAGELFF. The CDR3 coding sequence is TGTGCCAGCAGCGGACTAGCTGCCGGGGAGCTGTTTTTT.

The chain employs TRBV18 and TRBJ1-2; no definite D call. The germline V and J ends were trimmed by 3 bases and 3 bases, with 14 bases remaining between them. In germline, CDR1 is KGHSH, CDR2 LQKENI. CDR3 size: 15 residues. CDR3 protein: CASSPLEAGDYGYTF. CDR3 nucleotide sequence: TGTGCCAGCTCACCTCTTGAGGCAGGTGACTATGGCTACACCTTC.

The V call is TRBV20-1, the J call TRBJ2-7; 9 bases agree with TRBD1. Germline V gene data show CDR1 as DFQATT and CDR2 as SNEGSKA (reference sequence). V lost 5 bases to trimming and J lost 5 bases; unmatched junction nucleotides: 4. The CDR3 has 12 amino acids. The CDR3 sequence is CSAPDRGDEQYF. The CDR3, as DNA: TGCAGTGCTCCGGACAGGGGTGACGAGCAGTACTTC.

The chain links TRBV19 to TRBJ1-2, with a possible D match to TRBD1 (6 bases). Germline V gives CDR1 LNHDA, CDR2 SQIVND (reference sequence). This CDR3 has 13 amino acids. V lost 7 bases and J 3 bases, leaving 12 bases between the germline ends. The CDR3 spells CASTDDRYYGYTF. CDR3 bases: TGTGCCAGTACCGATGACAGGTACTATGGCTACACCTTC.

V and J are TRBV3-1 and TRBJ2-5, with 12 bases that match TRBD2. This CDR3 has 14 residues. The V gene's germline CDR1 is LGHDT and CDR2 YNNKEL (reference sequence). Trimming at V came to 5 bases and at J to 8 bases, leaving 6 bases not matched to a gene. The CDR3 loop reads CASSASGGESTQYF. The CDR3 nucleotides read TGTGCCAGCAGCGCTAGCGGGGGGGAGTCAACCCAGTACTTC.

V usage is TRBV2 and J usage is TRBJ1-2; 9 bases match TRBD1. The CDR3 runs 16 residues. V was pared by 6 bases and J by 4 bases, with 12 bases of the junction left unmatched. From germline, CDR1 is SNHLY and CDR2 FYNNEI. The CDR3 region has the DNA TGTGCCAGCAGGGCTCTCCGGGACAGGGACTCCTATGGCTACACCTTC. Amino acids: CASRALRDRDSYGYTF.

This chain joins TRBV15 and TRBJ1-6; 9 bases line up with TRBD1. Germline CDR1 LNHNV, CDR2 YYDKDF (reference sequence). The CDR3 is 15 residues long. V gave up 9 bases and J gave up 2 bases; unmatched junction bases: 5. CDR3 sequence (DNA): TGTGCCACGTCTACAGGGGGCGCCTATAATTCACCCCTCCACTTT. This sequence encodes CATSTGGAYNSPLHF.

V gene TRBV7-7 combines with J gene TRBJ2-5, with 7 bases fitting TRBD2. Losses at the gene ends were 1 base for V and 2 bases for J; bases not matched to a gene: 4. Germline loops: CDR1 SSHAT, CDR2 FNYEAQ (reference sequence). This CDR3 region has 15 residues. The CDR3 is CASSLVWGGQETQYF. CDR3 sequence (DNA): TGTGCCAGCAGCTTAGTTTGGGGAGGGCAAGAGACCCAGTACTTC.

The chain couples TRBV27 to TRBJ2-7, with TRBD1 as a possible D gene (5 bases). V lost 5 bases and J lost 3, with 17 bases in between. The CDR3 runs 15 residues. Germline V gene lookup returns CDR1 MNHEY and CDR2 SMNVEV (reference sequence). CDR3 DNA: TGTGCCAGCAGTCCCTTTCAGGGATCCCGCTACGAGCAGTACTTC. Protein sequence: CASSPFQGSRYEQYF.

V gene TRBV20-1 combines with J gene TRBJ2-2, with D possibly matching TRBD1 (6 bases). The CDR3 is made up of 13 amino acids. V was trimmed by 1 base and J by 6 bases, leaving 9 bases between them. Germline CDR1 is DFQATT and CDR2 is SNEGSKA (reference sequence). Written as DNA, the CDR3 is TGCAGTGCTAGAGCGACAGGAGCCGGGGAGCTGTTTTTT. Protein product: CSARATGAGELFF.

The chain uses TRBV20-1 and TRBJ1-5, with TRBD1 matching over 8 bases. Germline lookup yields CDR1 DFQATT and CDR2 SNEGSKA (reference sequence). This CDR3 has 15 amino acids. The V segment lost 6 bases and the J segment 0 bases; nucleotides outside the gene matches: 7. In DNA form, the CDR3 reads TGCAGTGCCACCCAAACAGGGGGTAGCAATCAGCCCCAGCATTTT. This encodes CSATQTGGSNQPQHF.

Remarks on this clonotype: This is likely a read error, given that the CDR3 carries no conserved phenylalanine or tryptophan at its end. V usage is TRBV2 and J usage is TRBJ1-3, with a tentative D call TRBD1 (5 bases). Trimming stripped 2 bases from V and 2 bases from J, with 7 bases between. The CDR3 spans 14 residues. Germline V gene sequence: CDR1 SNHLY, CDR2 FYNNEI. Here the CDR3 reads CASSEPRAGNTIYL. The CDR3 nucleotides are TGTGCCAGCAGTGAACCCAGGGCTGGAAACACCATATATCTT.

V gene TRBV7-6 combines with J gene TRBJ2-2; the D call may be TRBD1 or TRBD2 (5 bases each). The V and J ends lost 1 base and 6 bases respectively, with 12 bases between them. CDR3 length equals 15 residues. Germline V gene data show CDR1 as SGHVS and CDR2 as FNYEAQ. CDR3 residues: CASSLGGAGAGELFF. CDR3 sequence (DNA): TGTGCCAGCAGCTTAGGGGGCGCGGGTGCCGGGGAGCTGTTTTTT.

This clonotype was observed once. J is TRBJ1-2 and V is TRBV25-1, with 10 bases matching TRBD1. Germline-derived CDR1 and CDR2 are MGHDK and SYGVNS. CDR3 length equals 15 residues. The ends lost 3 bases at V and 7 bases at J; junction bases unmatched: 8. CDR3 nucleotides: TGTGCCAGCAGTGACCCGGGACAGGGGATACTTGGCTACACCTTC. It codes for CASSDPGQGILGYTF.

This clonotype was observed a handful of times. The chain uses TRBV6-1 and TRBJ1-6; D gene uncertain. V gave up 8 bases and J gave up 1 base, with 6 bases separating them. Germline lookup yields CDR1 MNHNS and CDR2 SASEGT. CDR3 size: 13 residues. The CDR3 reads CASGDSYNSPLHF. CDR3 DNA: TGTGCCAGCGGCGATTCCTATAATTCACCCCTCCACTTT.

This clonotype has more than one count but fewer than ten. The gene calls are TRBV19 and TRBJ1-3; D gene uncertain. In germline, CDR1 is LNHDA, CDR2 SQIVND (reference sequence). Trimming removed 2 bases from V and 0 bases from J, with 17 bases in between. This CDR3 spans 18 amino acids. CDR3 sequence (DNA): TGTGCCAGTAGTATATTGGCCCAACACGACTACTCTGGAAACACCATATATTTT. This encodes CASSILAQHDYSGNTIYF.

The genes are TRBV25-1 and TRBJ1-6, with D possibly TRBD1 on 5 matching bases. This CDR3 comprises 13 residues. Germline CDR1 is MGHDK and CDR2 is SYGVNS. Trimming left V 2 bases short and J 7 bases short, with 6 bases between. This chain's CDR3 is CASSEPGNSPLHF. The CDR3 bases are TGTGCCAGCAGTGAACCAGGGAATTCACCCCTCCACTTT. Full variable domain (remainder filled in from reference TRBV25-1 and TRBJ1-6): EADIYQTPRYLVIGTGKKITLECSQTMGHDKMYWYQQDPGMELHLIHYSYGVNSTEKGDLSSESTVSRIRTEHFPLTLESARPSHTSQYLCASSEPGNSPLHFGNGTRLTVT.